The 15 T cell receptor beta chains in this list originate from one sample, sequenced in a study of beta chain features in type 1 diabetes. Investigators reverse transcribed all isolated RNA, so they sequenced expressed TCRB transcripts. Assay: immunoSEQ multiplex PCR; the TCRdb copy retains only in-frame clones and omits some. The sample holds 330,000 or so clones, roughly a fifth seen once. What was sequenced was naive CD4+ T cells from blood. The source is a woman in her late teens or twenties in good health.

The rearrangement links TRBV5-1 to TRBJ2-1; 7 bases map to TRBD2. V shed 5 bases and J 2 bases; nucleotides not matched to a gene: 7. This CDR3 is built from 15 residues. Germline CDR1 is SGHRS and CDR2 is YFSETQ. CDR3 loop: CASRYTGGPYNEQFF. The CDR3 region has the DNA TGCGCCAGCAGGTATACGGGAGGCCCCTACAATGAGCAGTTCTTC.

J is TRBJ1-1 and V is TRBV18; 8 nucleotides match TRBD1. Germline assignment: CDR1 KGHSH and CDR2 LQKENI. V dropped 3 bases and J dropped 4; count of bases not matched to a gene: 10. The CDR3 length is 16 residues. This chain's CDR3 is CASSPFQGQGGTEAFF. In DNA, the CDR3 is TGTGCCAGCTCACCCTTCCAAGGACAGGGCGGCACTGAAGCTTTCTTT.

The V and J genes are TRBV30 and TRBJ2-7, with TRBD1 matching 9 bases. The length of the CDR3 is 13 residues. Germline assignment: CDR1 GTSNPN and CDR2 SVGIG (reference sequence). V dropped 3 bases and J dropped 13; count of bases not matched to a gene: 13. CDR3 bases: TGTGCCTGGAGCAAGGGGATACCGGGACAGGGTTACTTC. Encoded protein: CAWSKGIPGQGYF.

This clone was observed a few times. The V and J genes are TRBV30 and TRBJ1-2; D gene unclear. V lost 1 base and J 0 bases, leaving 12 bases between the germline ends. CDR3 length: 15 residues. Germline V lookup: CDR1 GTSNPN, CDR2 SVGIG (reference sequence). As DNA, the CDR3 is TGTGCCTGGAGTGATTTCCTTGGCACTAACTATGGCTACACCTTC. Its translation is CAWSDFLGTNYGYTF. The complete variable domain, with remaining parts taken from reference TRBV30 and TRBJ1-2, reads SQTIHQWPATLVQPVGSPLSLECTVEGTSNPNLYWYRQAAGRGLQLLFYSVGIGQISSEVPQNLSASRPQDRQFILSSKKLLLSDSGFYLCAWSDFLGTNYGYTFGSGTRLTVV.

V and J are TRBV7-9 and TRBJ2-3; 9 nucleotides align to TRBD1. Germline trimming cut 3 bases from V and 6 bases from J; bases unmatched to any gene: 10. The germline V gene has CDR1 SEHNR and CDR2 FQNEAQ (reference sequence). The CDR3 runs 16 residues. CDR3 DNA sequence: TGTGCCAGCAGCTTCGGAACCGGGACAGGGAGGGATACGCAGTATTTT. This codes for CASSFGTGTGRDTQYF.

Only a few counts were recorded for this clone. The V call is TRBV6-5, the J call TRBJ2-7; TRBD1 is a possible D gene (6 bases). The CDR3 has 15 amino acids. V lost 0 bases to trimming and J lost 3 bases, with 12 bases between them. The V gene's germline CDR1 is MNHEY and CDR2 SVGAGI. The CDR3 DNA sequence: TGTGCCAGCAGTTACTCGATAGTGGGACACTACGAGCAGTACTTC. Its protein product is CASSYSIVGHYEQYF.

This clone was seen only a few times. V is TRBV7-9 and J is TRBJ2-7; 7 nucleotides match TRBD1. This CDR3 region has 15 residues. J gave up 1 base and V 2 bases, and 5 bases lay outside the gene matches. Per germline, CDR1 SEHNR and CDR2 FQNEAQ (reference sequence). CDR3 region: CASSLHVGQSYEQYF. CDR3 nucleotides: TGTGCCAGCAGCTTACATGTGGGACAGTCCTACGAGCAGTACTTC.

This clone was counted between two and nine times. The chain combines TRBV6-5 with TRBJ2-5; 10 bases align to TRBD2. Germline V lookup: CDR1 MNHEY, CDR2 SVGAGI. CDR3 size: 14 residues. The V segment lost 5 bases and the J segment 4 bases; nucleotides outside the gene matches: 4. Here the CDR3 reads CASSERGGPETQYF. The CDR3 nucleotides are TGTGCCAGCAGTGAGCGGGGGGGTCCAGAGACCCAGTACTTC.

This clone was seen a handful of times. This sequence joins TRBV29-1 and TRBJ1-2, with a tentative D call TRBD1 (5 bases). Germline CDR1 reads SQVTM; CDR2 reads ANQGSEA. Trimming stripped 3 bases from V and 4 bases from J, with 15 bases between. There are 14 residues in the CDR3. CDR3 nucleotide sequence: TGCAGCGTTGAGGGGCCCGACCCTAGCTATGGCTACACCTTC. Translating it yields CSVEGPDPSYGYTF.

This clone turned up a few times. This sequence joins TRBV4-3 and TRBJ2-7, with 8 bases identical to TRBD2. This CDR3 spans 15 amino acids. With V trimmed by 5 bases and J by 4 bases, 10 bases remained unmatched. Germline V gene lookup returns CDR1 LGHNA and CDR2 YSLEER. CDR3 sequence reads: CASSKGASGGYEQYF. Written as DNA, the CDR3 is TGCGCCAGCAGCAAAGGGGCGAGCGGGGGATACGAGCAGTACTTC.

This clone was seen a single time. This chain links TRBV19 with TRBJ2-5; D is possibly TRBD2 (5 bases). Trimming pared 4 bases from V and 8 bases from J, leaving 8 bases between. This CDR3 has 11 residues. Germline lookup yields CDR1 LNHDA and CDR2 SQIVND (reference sequence). CDR3 sequence reads: CASSNRETQYF. CDR3 coding DNA: TGTGCCAGTAGTAATCGGGAAACCCAGTACTTC.

This clone came up a few times. This chain links TRBV30 with TRBJ2-4; 12 bases agree with TRBD2. The CDR3 consists of 17 residues. V lost 3 bases and J lost 6; bases outside the gene matches: 12. Germline CDR1 and CDR2: GTSNPN and SVGIG (reference sequence). The CDR3 bases are TGTGCCTGGAGCCGATGGGCTAGCGGGAGGGGAGGAAACATTCAGTACTTC. It specifies CAWSRWASGRGGNIQYF.

The V call is TRBV25-1, the J call TRBJ1-1; D is possibly TRBD1 (5 bases). The germline CDR1 and CDR2 sequences are MGHDK and SYGVNS. CDR3 length: 14 residues. The V end lost 1 base, the J end lost 7 bases, and 13 bases lay between the germline ends. CDR3 coding DNA: TGTGCCAGCAGTGAATTTTGGGGCGGGGGTGAAGCTTTCTTT. Its translation: CASSEFWGGGEAFF. Filled out from reference TRBV25-1 and TRBJ1-1, the complete variable domain reads EADIYQTPRYLVIGTGKKITLECSQTMGHDKMYWYQQDPGMELHLIHYSYGVNSTEKGDLSSESTVSRIRTEHFPLTLESARPSHTSQYLCASSEFWGGGEAFFGQGTRLTVV.

This clone has more than one count but fewer than ten. This rearrangement joins TRBV9 to TRBJ1-1; possibly TRBD1 for D (5 bases). Germline V gene lookup returns CDR1 SGDLS and CDR2 YYNGEE. CDR3 size: 13 residues. V was pared by 4 bases and J by 4 bases, with 11 bases between. This chain's CDR3 is CASSQGGGTEAFF. DNA of the CDR3: TGTGCCAGCAGCCAGGGCGGGGGCACTGAAGCTTTCTTT.

The genes are TRBV27 and TRBJ1-2, with 9 nucleotides matching TRBD1. The ends lost 6 bases at V and 4 bases at J; junction bases unmatched: 6. The CDR3 runs to 14 residues. Germline lookup yields CDR1 MNHEY and CDR2 SMNVEV (reference sequence). Written as DNA, the CDR3 is TGTGCCAGCAGACGACCGGGACAGGGCTATGGCTACACCTTC. Encoded protein: CASRRPGQGYGYTF.